This T cell receptor (beta chain) was captured in a study of blood T cell repertoires in COVID-19. The assay was immunoSEQ multiplex PCR, and TCRdb's table has in-frame clones only and misses some. Of over 85,000 clones in the sample, about nine tenths were seen once. The CDR3 has 13 residues. Germline loops: CDR1 SNHLY, CDR2 FYNNEI. V dropped 2 bases and J dropped 9 bases, with 11 bases sitting between them. Sequenced: peripheral blood. This chain links TRBV2 with TRBJ2-1, with D unclear. The clonotype comes from a male donor with acute or convalescent COVID-19. CDR3 DNA: TGTGCCAGCAGTGAATCCCCTCCGGGTGAGCAGTTCTTC. This codes for CASSESPPGEQFF.